This passage covers 28 T cell receptor beta chains from one sample sequenced in a study of shared clonotypes between healthy human individuals. Generated by immunoSEQ multiplex PCR, the TCRdb table keeps only in-frame clones and is missing some. The sample includes fewer than 550,000 clones, 60% to 80% of them seen just once. Material: PBMCs. These TCRs come from a woman aged 35 to 49 in good health. Some clones in this sample may be carry-over from other donors' samples.

The chain combines TRBV7-2 with TRBJ1-2, with D unclear. From germline, CDR1 is SGHTA and CDR2 FQGNSA. This CDR3 comprises 14 residues. V lost 4 bases and J lost 8, with 17 bases in between. The CDR3 DNA reads as TGTGCCAGCAGCTCCCGGGCCTCCGATGGCGGCTACACCTTC. It encodes CASSSRASDGGYTF.

The chain recombines TRBV28 with TRBJ1-2; D possibly corresponds to TRBD1 (5 bases). CDR1 and CDR2 from the germline V gene are MDHEN and SYDVKM. Trimming removed 7 bases from V and 4 bases from J, with 19 bases in between. This CDR3 spans 15 amino acids. The CDR3 reads CASTRSGLSIYGYTF. DNA for the CDR3: TGTGCCAGCACCCGCTCGGGGCTTTCTATCTATGGCTACACCTTC.

The chain couples TRBV5-4 to TRBJ1-1, with D unclear. V lost 4 bases to trimming and J lost 3 bases, with 13 bases between them. Per germline, CDR1 SGHNT and CDR2 YYREEE (reference sequence). The CDR3 consists of 14 residues. CDR3 amino acids: CASSPANRDTEAFF. CDR3 in DNA: TGTGCCAGCAGCCCAGCCAACCGGGACACTGAAGCTTTCTTT.

This chain joins TRBV7-9 and TRBJ1-1; no definite D call. From germline, CDR1 is SEHNR and CDR2 FQNEAQ (reference sequence). The V end lost 6 bases, the J end lost 2 bases, and 7 bases lay between the germline ends. This CDR3 spans 12 amino acids. CDR3 nucleotide sequence: TGTGCCAGCAGTCTGTTTAACACTGAAGCTTTCTTT. Translation: CASSLFNTEAFF.

The chain recombines TRBV28 with TRBJ1-2, with no clear D. This CDR3 is 15 amino acids long. Germline V gene data show CDR1 as MDHEN and CDR2 as SYDVKM. Trimming pared 1 base from V and 2 bases from J, leaving 11 bases between. The CDR3 spells CASSLYFPRNYGYTF. DNA of the CDR3: TGTGCCAGCAGTTTATATTTTCCCCGCAACTATGGCTACACCTTC.

The chain couples TRBV9 to TRBJ2-5; a weak D match, TRBD2 (6 bases). This CDR3 contains 17 residues. V lost 3 bases and J lost 4, with 22 bases in between. Germline CDR1 and CDR2: SGDLS and YYNGEE. This CDR3 is CASSASPDTDYIETQYF. The CDR3 DNA follows: TGTGCCAGCAGCGCGTCCCCCGACACGGACTATATAGAGACCCAGTACTTC. Supplemented by reference TRBV9 and TRBJ2-5, the full variable domain reads DSGVTQTPKHLITATGQRVTLRCSPRSGDLSVYWYQQSLDQGLQFLIQYYNGEERAKGNILERFSAQQFPDLHSELNLSSLELGDSALYFCASSASPDTDYIETQYFGPGTRLLVL.

The chain carries TRBV7-9 and TRBJ2-7; 14 nucleotides align to TRBD2. The CDR3 runs to 16 residues. With 8 bases clipped from V and 2 bases from J, the junction kept 8 bases outside the gene matches. Germline V gene lookup returns CDR1 SEHNR and CDR2 FQNEAQ (reference sequence). The chain's CDR3 is CASQHTGLAGAYEQYF. As DNA, the CDR3 is TGTGCCAGCCAACACACGGGACTAGCGGGGGCCTACGAGCAGTACTTC.

The chain is built from TRBV7-6 and TRBJ1-4; D gene uncertain. Germline values: CDR1 SGHVS, CDR2 FNYEAQ. Trimming removed 5 bases at V and 8 bases at J, with 12 bases between. The CDR3 contains 13 residues. The CDR3 protein is CASSTRQAEKLFF. CDR3 sequence (DNA): TGTGCCAGCAGCACCCGACAAGCGGAAAAACTGTTTTTT.

The chain has TRBV5-1 and TRBJ2-3, with D possibly being TRBD1 (5 bases). Germline V gene sequence: CDR1 SGHRS, CDR2 YFSETQ. The V and J ends lost 5 bases and 1 base respectively, with 11 bases between them. The CDR3 loop spans 14 amino acids. The DNA for the CDR3 is TGCGCCAGCAGAGGACATACGGGCACAGATACGCAGTATTTT. This gives the protein CASRGHTGTDTQYF. The full variable domain, completed using reference TRBV5-1 and TRBJ2-3, is KAGVTQTPRYLIKTRGQQVTLSCSPISGHRSVSWYQQTPGQGLQFLFEYFSETQRNKGNFPGRFSGRQFSNSRSEMNVSTLELGDSALYLCASRGHTGTDTQYFGPGTRLTVL.

The gene calls are TRBV2 and TRBJ2-2, with D maybe TRBD2 (6 bases). The CDR3 spans 14 residues. V was trimmed by 8 bases and J by 0 bases, leaving 10 bases between them. Germline V gene lookup returns CDR1 SNHLY and CDR2 FYNNEI. CDR3 DNA: TGTGCCAGCGTGAGGACTACGAACACCGGGGAGCTGTTTTTT. Translating gives CASVRTTNTGELFF.

DNA for the CDR3: TGTGCCAGTAGTATACCGACCGAGGTAGGGGGCAGTGGCTACACCTTC. Protein: CASSIPTEVGGSGYTF. The V and J genes are TRBV19 and TRBJ1-2, with 7 bases fitting TRBD1. The length of the CDR3 is 16 residues. Looked up from germline, CDR1 is LNHDA and CDR2 is SQIVND (reference sequence). The V gene end was trimmed by 2 bases and the J gene end by 7 bases; junction bases not matched to a gene: 13.

A note on this clone: The germline gene is not matched at one end of the junction; a read error may be the cause. Here the CDR3 reads CASSLGGAPYEQYF. The CDR3 bases are TGTGCCAGCAGTTTGGGCGGGGCGCCCTACGAGCAGTACTTC. V usage is TRBV5-4 and J usage is TRBJ2-7, with D tentatively TRBD2 (6 bases). Germline lookup yields CDR1 SGHNT and CDR2 YYREEE (reference sequence). The CDR3 totals 14 residues.

This sequence joins TRBV15 and TRBJ2-5, with 11 bases matching TRBD2. Germline V gives CDR1 LNHNV, CDR2 YYDKDF (reference sequence). This CDR3 spans 16 amino acids. J was trimmed by 7 bases and V by 0 bases; bases with no gene match: 7. CDR3 amino acids: CATSRELTSGSLTQYF. CDR3 nucleotides: TGTGCCACCAGCAGAGAATTAACTAGCGGGAGTCTGACCCAGTACTTC.

This chain uses TRBV7-9 with TRBJ2-4, with 8 bases identical to TRBD1. Per the germline V gene, CDR1 is SEHNR and CDR2 is FQNEAQ (reference sequence). Unmatched junction bases numbered 12, after V lost 5 bases and J lost 3 bases. The CDR3 length is 17 residues. The CDR3 sequence: CASSPEDRARSKNIQYF. The DNA of the CDR3 is TGTGCCAGCAGCCCCGAGGACAGGGCGCGTAGCAAAAACATTCAGTACTTC. The variable domain in full, completed from reference TRBV7-9 and TRBJ2-4, reads DTGVSQNPRHKITKRGQNVTFRCDPISEHNRLYWYRQTLGQGPEFLTYFQNEAQLEKSRLLSDRFSAERPKGSFSTLEIQRTEQGDSAMYLCASSPEDRARSKNIQYFGAGTRLSVL.

The gene calls are TRBV28 and TRBJ2-5; D ambiguous. The CDR3 extends over 17 amino acids. Trimming took off 3 bases at V and 1 base at J, with 18 bases between the two ends. The germline CDR1 and CDR2 sequences are MDHEN and SYDVKM. The DNA for the CDR3 is TGTGCCAGCAGTTTGGGGATCTTTCAGGAGATCCAAGAGACCCAGTACTTC. The encoded protein is CASSLGIFQEIQETQYF.

Worth noting for this clone: This may arise from a read error, as a much more abundant clone is one base away. The chain recombines TRBV7-9 with TRBJ1-1, with 9 bases identical to TRBD1. CDR1 and CDR2 (germline): SEHNR, FQNEAQ (reference sequence). The length of the CDR3 is 14 residues. Trimming took 5 bases from V and 1 from J; bases not matched to a gene: 2. The CDR3, as DNA: TGTGCCAGCAGCGCGGGACAGGGGAACACTGAAGCTTTCTTT. Protein sequence: CASSAGQGNTEAFF.

This rearrangement joins TRBV7-9 to TRBJ1-1; no definite D call. The CDR3 length is 14 residues. Germline V gene sequence: CDR1 SEHNR, CDR2 FQNEAQ (reference sequence). V lost 2 bases and J lost 6, with 13 bases in between. CDR3 amino acids: CASSLSSSAAEAFF. The CDR3 DNA is TGTGCCAGCAGCTTATCCAGTTCGGCGGCTGAAGCTTTCTTT.

This rearrangement joins TRBV4-1 to TRBJ2-7, with D hard to call. The V and J ends lost 1 base and 2 bases respectively, with 12 bases between them. The CDR3 totals 15 residues. Per the germline V gene, CDR1 is MGHRA and CDR2 is YSYEKL. CDR3 DNA sequence: TGCGCCAGCAGCCAAGGGCCCCGGGCCCCCTACGAGCAGTACTTC. Amino acid sequence: CASSQGPRAPYEQYF.

This clone turned up a few times. This chain links TRBV5-6 with TRBJ2-7; D call uncertain. The CDR3 is 15 residues long. V lost 4 bases, J lost 2 bases, and 16 bases lay in between. In germline, CDR1 is SGHDT, CDR2 YYEEEE. The CDR3 region is CASSLHGRLAYEQYF. The CDR3, as DNA: TGTGCCAGCAGCCTACACGGACGGCTAGCCTACGAGCAGTACTTC. Full variable domain (missing parts from reference TRBV5-6 and TRBJ2-7): DAGVTQSPTHLIKTRGQQVTLRCSPKSGHDTVSWYQQALGQGPQFIFQYYEEEERQRGNFPDRFSGHQFPNYSSELNVNALLLGDSALYLCASSLHGRLAYEQYFGPGTRLTVT.

CDR3 protein: CASSPDQDPYYEQYF. In nucleotides, the CDR3 is TGTGCCAGCTCACCAGACCAGGACCCTTACTACGAGCAGTACTTC. The chain employs TRBV18 and TRBJ2-7; the D is unclear. The V gene's germline CDR1 is KGHSH and CDR2 LQKENI. Trimming took off 2 bases at V and 3 bases at J, with 14 bases between the two ends. There are 15 residues in the CDR3.

The chain is built from TRBV7-2 and TRBJ1-2, with 8 positions matching TRBD1. Germline assignment: CDR1 SGHTA and CDR2 FQGNSA. V lost 6 bases, J lost 8 bases, and 5 bases stayed unmatched. CDR3 length: 12 amino acids. The CDR3 loop is CASRQGEWGYTF. CDR3 coding DNA: TGTGCCAGCAGACAGGGGGAATGGGGCTACACCTTC.

In nucleotides, the CDR3 is TGTGCCAGCAGTTGGCGGACTAGCGGGGGAGAGACCCAGTACTTC. It is translated as CASSWRTSGGETQYF. This chain connects TRBV28 to TRBJ2-5, with 13 bases that match TRBD2. V trimming: 4 bases; J trimming: 4 bases; junction bases outside the gene matches: 3. In germline, CDR1 is MDHEN, CDR2 SYDVKM. The CDR3 length is 15 residues.

This chain links TRBV21-1 with TRBJ1-2. TRBV21-1 is given as a pseudogene. This CDR3 has 16 residues. The CDR3 DNA follows: TGTGCCAGCAGCAAAGCATGCGGTGGTTCTAACTATGGCTACACCTTC. Translated: CASSKACGGSNYGYTF.

V gene TRBV7-8 combines with J gene TRBJ2-2, with D hard to call. In germline, CDR1 is SGHVS, CDR2 FQNEAQ. V was clipped by 4 bases and J by 2 bases, with 11 bases between them. CDR3 length equals 15 residues. The DNA for the CDR3 is TGTGCCAGCAGCTGGACCAACCCTAACACCGGGGAGCTGTTTTTT. Its protein product is CASSWTNPNTGELFF.

This clone has a count of ten or more. This chain uses TRBV19 with TRBJ2-7; perhaps TRBD2 as D (5 bases). CDR3 length: 15 residues. V was clipped by 5 bases and J by 0 bases, with 14 bases between them. Germline CDR1 reads LNHDA; CDR2 reads SQIVND (reference sequence). The CDR3 region is CASSDAGLASYEQYF. The CDR3 bases are TGTGCCAGTAGTGATGCCGGACTTGCCTCCTACGAGCAGTACTTC.

This sequence joins TRBV5-1 and TRBJ2-1, with D uncertain. V lost 1 base, J lost 5 bases, and 10 bases lay in between. The germline gives CDR1 SGHRS, CDR2 YFSETQ. CDR3 length: 14 residues. CDR3 protein: CASSLLGSHNEQFF. The CDR3 region has the DNA TGCGCCAGCAGCTTGCTCGGGTCCCACAATGAGCAGTTCTTC.

The chain couples TRBV7-2 to TRBJ2-1, with a weak D call TRBD2 (6 bases). The CDR3 is 14 amino acids. Germline V lookup: CDR1 SGHTA, CDR2 FQGNSA. Trimming took off 5 bases at V and 8 bases at J, with 16 bases between the two ends. Here the CDR3 reads CASSPWTNMDEQFF. DNA of the CDR3: TGTGCCAGCAGCCCCTGGACTAATATGGATGAGCAGTTCTTC.

The chain links TRBV19 to TRBJ2-7; D possibly corresponds to TRBD1 (5 bases). CDR1 and CDR2 (germline): LNHDA, SQIVND (reference sequence). Between the trimmed V and J ends, which lost 6 bases and 0 bases, there was a span of 9 bases. The CDR3 runs to 13 residues. The CDR3 region has the DNA TGTGCCAGTAGCCAACAGGCCTCCTACGAGCAGTACTTC. It encodes CASSQQASYEQYF.